This T cell receptor (beta chain) was recovered during a study of cytomegalovirus exposure and HLA in healthy donors. The CDR3 is 14 residues long. Looked up from germline, CDR1 is LNHDA and CDR2 is SQIVND (reference sequence). The V end lost 5 bases, the J end lost 0 bases, and 10 bases lay between the germline ends. 60 Vbeta and 13 Jbeta primers were used in PCR. Data came from immunoSEQ multiplex PCR; TCRdb stores just in-frame clones and leaves some out. This sample carries some 110,000 clones, more than 65% of them seen once, and the ten largest clones take roughly 0.92%. This clone was found once. Antigen unknown. General study points: Most TCR sequences showed up rarely, but some public TCRs showed up in many donors.

This sequence joins TRBV19 and TRBJ1-2; D is undetermined. The sequenced sample was PBMCs. The TCR originated in a woman in her twenties or thirties in good health and CMV-seronegative. DNA of the CDR3: TGTGCCAGTAGTCCCGCGGTAGCTAACTATGGCTACACCTTC. This encodes CASSPAVANYGYTF. Together with reference TRBV19 and TRBJ1-2, the CDR3 gives the full variable domain: DGGITQSPKYLFRKEGQNVTLSCEQNLNHDAMYWYRQDPGQGLRLIYYSQIVNDFQKGDIAEGYSVSREKKESFPLTVTSAQKNPTAFYLCASSPAVANYGYTFGSGTRLTVV.